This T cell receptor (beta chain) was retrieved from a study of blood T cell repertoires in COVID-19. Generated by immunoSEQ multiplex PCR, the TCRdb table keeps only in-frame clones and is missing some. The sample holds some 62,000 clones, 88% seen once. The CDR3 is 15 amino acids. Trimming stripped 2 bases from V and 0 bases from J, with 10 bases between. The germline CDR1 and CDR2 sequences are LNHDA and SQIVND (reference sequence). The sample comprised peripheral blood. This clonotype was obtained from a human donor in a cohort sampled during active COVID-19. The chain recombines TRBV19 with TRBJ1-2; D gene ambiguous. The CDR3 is CASSISGAANYGYTF. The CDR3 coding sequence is TGTGCCAGTAGTATAAGCGGCGCAGCTAACTATGGCTACACCTTC.